Below are 10 T cell receptor beta chains sequenced from a single sample in a study of long-term antiretroviral therapy in people with HIV. Runs used v3.0 of the immunoSEQ assay and were done at survey level. Assay: immunoSEQ multiplex PCR; the TCRdb copy retains only in-frame clones and omits some. Altogether about 25,000 clones are present, 86% being singletons, with the ten largest covering around 4%. The source was unsorted PBMCs, collected 1.9 years after starting antiretroviral therapy. These receptors all stem from a woman younger than 45 with HIV.

The chain uses TRBV10-1 and TRBJ1-1, with 10 bases aligning to TRBD1. Germline V gives CDR1 WNHNN, CDR2 SYGVQD (reference sequence). V shed 2 bases and J 11 bases; nucleotides not matched to a gene: 11. This CDR3 is 15 amino acids long. CDR3 bases: TGCGCCAGCAGTGAGCCGGACAGGGGGATCATGGAGGCTTTCTTT. Its protein is CASSEPDRGIMEAFF.

This chain uses TRBV28 with TRBJ1-1; D uncertain. The germline gives CDR1 MDHEN, CDR2 SYDVKM. CDR3 length: 14 residues. V gave up 2 bases and J gave up 5 bases, with 12 bases separating them. CDR3 region: CASSLPGTVTEAFF. Written as DNA, the CDR3 is TGTGCCAGCAGTTTACCTGGAACTGTTACTGAAGCTTTCTTT.

The CDR3 spells CASSWTGADEQYV. The CDR3 nucleotides are TGTGCCAGCAGCTGGACAGGGGCGGACGAGCAGTACGTC. The genes are TRBV2 and TRBJ2-7, with 9 bases identical to TRBD1. The CDR3 runs 13 residues. The ends lost 6 bases at V and 5 bases at J; junction bases unmatched: 5. The germline CDR1 and CDR2 sequences are SNHLY and FYNNEI.

V gene TRBV4-1 combines with J gene TRBJ2-3, with D possibly TRBD1 on 6 matching bases. With 1 base removed from V and 4 bases from J, the gap between germline ends came to 15 bases. CDR1 MGHRA and CDR2 YSYEKL come from the germline V gene. This CDR3 region has 16 residues. The CDR3 nucleotides read TGCGCCAGCAGCCAAGCCGCCGGCAGGGGTCCAGATACGCAGTATTTT. Translated: CASSQAAGRGPDTQYF.

This clone has more than one count but fewer than ten. The J gene is TRBJ2-2, the V gene TRBV5-8, with D hard to call. Germline CDR1 and CDR2: SGHTS and YDEGEE. V was clipped by 4 bases and J by 1 base, with 20 bases between them. The CDR3 has 18 residues. CDR3 protein: CASSPLDSLYLNTGELFF. The CDR3 DNA is TGTGCCAGCAGCCCCCTAGACTCCCTCTACCTGAACACCGGGGAGCTGTTTTTT.

V usage is TRBV5-1 and J usage is TRBJ1-4; 11 nucleotides line up with TRBD1. Germline V gives CDR1 SGHRS, CDR2 YFSETQ. CDR3 size: 13 residues. J was trimmed by 8 bases and V by 6 bases; bases with no gene match: 3. The CDR3 here is CASKGQGDEKLFF. CDR3 DNA sequence: TGCGCCAGCAAGGGACAGGGGGACGAAAAACTGTTTTTT.

The chain's CDR3 is CAWSIRTDSNQPQHF. CDR3 DNA: TGTGCCTGGAGTATCCGGACAGATTCCAATCAGCCCCAGCATTTT. V is TRBV30 and J is TRBJ1-5; possibly TRBD1 for D (6 bases). This CDR3 is built from 15 residues. Trimming took 2 bases from V and 3 from J, leaving 14 bases between them. The germline CDR1 and CDR2 sequences are GTSNPN and SVGIG (reference sequence).

In nucleotides, the CDR3 is TGTGCCACCCTCTCTACCGGGACACCAAACACCGGGGAGCTGTTTTTT. This codes for CATLSTGTPNTGELFF. The chain links TRBV10-3 to TRBJ2-2; perhaps TRBD1 as D (6 bases). The CDR3 is 16 amino acids. Germline assignment: CDR1 ENHRY and CDR2 SYGVKD. V lost 10 bases, J lost 2 bases, and 20 bases lay in between.

The chain has TRBV4-1 and TRBJ1-4; D is unclear. V lost 1 base, J lost 4 bases, and 10 bases lay in between. CDR3 length: 15 residues. CDR1 and CDR2 (germline): MGHRA, YSYEKL. The CDR3 region is CASSQVSRLNEKLFF. CDR3 DNA sequence: TGCGCCAGCAGCCAAGTTAGCCGGCTTAATGAAAAACTGTTTTTT.

The CDR3 DNA reads as TGCGCCAGCAGTGGACACCACAATGAGCAGTTCTTC. Amino acid sequence: CASSGHHNEQFF. The chain is built from TRBV10-1 and TRBJ2-1; D remains ambiguous. V was pared by 4 bases and J by 5 bases, with 6 bases between. The CDR3 sequence is 12 residues long. Germline lookup yields CDR1 WNHNN and CDR2 SYGVQD (reference sequence).